This T cell receptor (beta chain) was obtained from a study of shared clonotypes between healthy human individuals. Only in-frame clones appear in the TCRdb table, and some are missing; sequencing was by immunoSEQ multiplex PCR. This table has 400,000 to 550,000 clones, 70% to 80% appearing once. Each donor was a Caucasian adult residing in Nashville, Tennessee. The source material was PBMCs. This clonotype was sampled from a woman aged 35 to 49 in good health. Some clones in this sample may be carry-over from other donors' samples.

CDR3 in DNA: TGTGCCAGCGCTAAGGGGGGGGAACCTTGGGAGCAGTACTTC. Translated, it gives CASAKGGEPWEQYF. This rearrangement joins TRBV6-5 to TRBJ2-7, with TRBD2 as a possible D gene (7 bases). Germline CDR1 MNHEY, CDR2 SVGAGI. The CDR3 loop spans 14 amino acids. V lost 8 bases to trimming and J lost 7 bases, with 21 bases between them.